These T cell receptor beta chains were read from a single sample in a study of T-cell memory formation after mild COVID-19. TCRdb recomputed calls from the 5' RACE reads with MiXCR, one row per CDR3 protein. This sample has about 45,000 distinct CDR3 sequences; roughly 9% occur once, and the top ten carry approximately 12%. The sequenced sample consisted of PBMCs or a T cell subset sorted from them (not recorded which). The receptor source for this set is an adult woman who had mild COVID-19 (a few samples of this study predate the infection). Cell type and time point are not known. CDR3s leave out the opening cysteine and the closing phenylalanine or tryptophan.

v_gene	len	j_gene	CDR3aa
TRBV3-1	10	TRBJ2-1	ASSQGGHEQF
TRBV29-1	10	TRBJ1-2	SAHQGAGGYT
TRBV2	12	TRBJ1-5	ATRRDSGNQPQH
TRBV4-2	17	TRBJ2-1	ASSMVAGTSGSYYNEQF
TRBV10-3	18	TRBJ2-7	AISESAKDREFISSYEQY
TRBV5-6	12	TRBJ2-1	ASSSDGSYNEQF
TRBV6-1	11	TRBJ2-7	ASSNRVSYEQY
TRBV6-1	16	TRBJ2-2	ASSEALVGGANTGELF
TRBV7-2	11	TRBJ1-1	ASSSPMNTEAF
TRBV20-1	13	TRBJ1-4	SAKGQAQRLGKLF
TRBV18	16	TRBJ1-3	ASSPQKQGPISGNTIY
TRBV20-1	13	TRBJ2-5	SASQGTDYQETQY
TRBV7-9	11	TRBJ1-3	ASSHGQGNTIY
TRBV5-1	13	TRBJ1-4	ASSLGQVGFEKLF
TRBV6-5	9	TRBJ1-2	ASRTGHGYT
TRBV24-1	13	TRBJ2-3	ATSEWSQGTDTQY
TRBV11-3	15	TRBJ2-3	ASSSLWGRDNTDTQY
TRBV11-3	13	TRBJ2-3	ASSLITGNADTQY
TRBV24-1	14	TRBJ1-5	ATSDPGQVPNQPQH
TRBV12-3/TRBV12-4	11	TRBJ1-2	ASRGTASYGYT
TRBV11-2	11	TRBJ1-2	ASSLVGGAGYT
TRBV6-1	14	TRBJ2-3	ASSEISGGAPDTQY
TRBV11-2	12	TRBJ2-3	ASSLGVSGGPEY
TRBV12-3/TRBV12-4	12	TRBJ1-5	ASSPGRNNQPQH
TRBV4-1	15	TRBJ2-1	ASSQGRGTSVGDEQF
TRBV10-2	12	TRBJ2-3	ASSESQFADTQY
TRBV15	12	TRBJ2-3	ATSRDLATDTQY
TRBV4-2	12	TRBJ2-1	ASSQGDSFNEQF
TRBV20-1	13	TRBJ2-7	SARDRGLAYYEQY
TRBV25-1	11	TRBJ2-1	ATRTSKSNEQF
TRBV14	13	TRBJ1-6	ASSQGWESNSPLH
TRBV6-1	10	TRBJ1-6	ASSEQGPPLH
TRBV20-1	13	TRBJ1-1	SARKVDSANTEAF
TRBV20-1	12	TRBJ1-1	SASQGVENTEAF
TRBV11-2	12	TRBJ2-6	ASSRISRANVLT
TRBV20-1	14	TRBJ1-5	SAVTGGIYSNQPQH
TRBV13	17	TRBJ2-1	ASSLGLAGSISSYNEQF
TRBV7-2	13	TRBJ2-1	ATKGGASSYNEQF
TRBV2	11	TRBJ2-7	ASSGGVSYEQY
TRBV19	11	TRBJ1-1	ASTRGGLTEAF
TRBV12-3/TRBV12-4	12	TRBJ2-1	ASRPDRTPAEQF
TRBV12-2	12	TRBJ2-5	ASRFPTGGETQY
TRBV6-1	11	TRBJ1-2	ASMDRANYGYT
TRBV6-5	11	TRBJ1-1	ASRYQGGTEAF
TRBV29-1	11	TRBJ1-1	SVEGTGEVEAF
TRBV12-3/TRBV12-4	11	TRBJ1-1	ASSLSRVTEAF
TRBV6-1	14	TRBJ1-5	ASSFPDVGSDQPQH
TRBV6-1	13	TRBJ2-3	ASSEFSGSTDTQY
TRBV14	13	TRBJ2-7	ASSQVGSGNYEQY
TRBV5-5	13	TRBJ1-2	ASSLWPDREEGYT
TRBV20-1	11	TRBJ2-5	SARVGPQETQY
TRBV4-2	13	TRBJ2-7	ASSQDAHPSYEQY
TRBV4-1	15	TRBJ1-2	ASSRRQWTFPNYGYT
TRBV2	12	TRBJ2-7	ASSEASGPYEQY
TRBV7-6	11	TRBJ2-3	ASSRGRTDTQY
TRBV21-1	12	TRBJ2-7	ASSNLWDSYEQY
TRBV18	10	TRBJ2-1	ASSSGSYEQF